The 7 T cell receptor beta chains below come from one sample, sequenced in a study of blood T cell repertoires in COVID-19. Assay used: immunoSEQ multiplex PCR; TCRdb lists only in-frame clones, some missing. Seen here are 150,000 to 200,000 clones, about 82% observed once, and the top ten hold more than 4.5%. The specimen sequenced was peripheral blood. These receptors were collected from a woman in her 30s with acute or convalescent COVID-19.

The V gene is TRBV9, the J gene TRBJ2-3; 8 bases are a match to TRBD2. The CDR3 is 15 amino acids. Germline values: CDR1 SGDLS, CDR2 YYNGEE. Losses at the gene ends were 6 bases for V and 1 base for J; bases not matched to a gene: 7. The CDR3 spells CASTRLATGTDTQYF. In DNA form, the CDR3 reads TGTGCCAGCACCCGACTAGCGACCGGCACAGATACGCAGTATTTT.

The chain recombines TRBV6-5 with TRBJ2-4; possibly TRBD2 for D (5 bases). V lost 6 bases, J lost 8 bases, and 11 bases lay in between. Germline CDR1 and CDR2: MNHEY and SVGAGI. This CDR3 spans 12 amino acids. The chain's CDR3 is CASSRLGDIQYF. CDR3 in DNA: TGTGCCAGCAGCCGACTGGGAGACATTCAGTACTTC.

This rearrangement joins TRBV10-3 to TRBJ2-7, with 7 bases that match TRBD1. Trimming cost V 6 bases and J 4 bases; bases outside gene matches: 6. Looked up from germline, CDR1 is ENHRY and CDR2 is SYGVKD. This CDR3 has 13 amino acids. The CDR3, as DNA: TGTGCCATCAGCCGGGACAGAGTTTACGAGCAGTACTTC. Residues: CAISRDRVYEQYF.

In DNA, the CDR3 is TGTGCCAGCAGCCTGACAGGGCTCTATGGCTACACCTTC. This encodes CASSLTGLYGYTF. The gene calls are TRBV3-1 (or the pseudogene TRBV3-2) and TRBJ1-2; 7 bases match TRBD1. Trimming took 4 bases from V and 4 from J; bases not matched to a gene: 3. The V gene's germline CDR1 is LGHDT and CDR2 YNNKEL (reference sequence). This CDR3 has 13 residues.

The chain couples TRBV3-1 (or the pseudogene TRBV3-2) to TRBJ1-1; TRBD1 matches 8 bases. CDR3 length: 14 residues. With 6 bases clipped from V and 0 bases from J, the junction kept 3 bases outside the gene matches. The germline V gene encodes CDR1 LGHDT and CDR2 YNNKEL (reference sequence). The CDR3 here is CASSEGQVNTEAFF. CDR3 in DNA: TGTGCCAGCAGTGAGGGACAGGTGAACACTGAAGCTTTCTTT.

In this sample, this clone turned up a few times. V gene TRBV7-3 combines with J gene TRBJ1-2; D may be TRBD1 (6 bases). V was shortened by 5 bases and J by 4 bases, with 17 bases between the two germline ends. The length of the CDR3 is 15 residues. Per the germline V gene, CDR1 is SGHTA and CDR2 is FQGTGA. CDR3 in amino acids: CASSPDSGGGYGYTF. CDR3 coding DNA: TGTGCCAGCAGCCCAGATTCGGGGGGCGGCTATGGCTACACCTTC.

The chain links TRBV6-5 to TRBJ1-5, with D possibly TRBD1 on 6 matching bases. V lost 8 bases and J 5 bases, leaving 13 bases between the germline ends. CDR1 is MNHEY and CDR2 is SVGAGI in the germline V gene. The CDR3 covers 13 residues. The CDR3 loop reads CASGVDSYQPQHF. The CDR3 nucleotides are TGTGCCAGCGGAGTGGACAGTTATCAGCCCCAGCATTTT.